A selection of T cell receptor beta chains follows, all from one sample in a study of T cell repertoires in cytomegalovirus infection. From the reads, TCRdb called clonotypes with MiXCR, one entry per CDR3 protein. There are hundreds of thousands of distinct CDR3 sequences in the sample; just under 30% occur only once, and 15% to 25% lies in the top ten. For these TCRs, the target antigens are not known. The source material was cultured PBMCs, sampled from culture after CMV antigen stimulation. The source of these receptors is a human donor in good health (CMV status not recorded). Some clones in this sample may be carry-over from other donors' samples. The CDR3 runs from the conserved cysteine through the conserved F or W. A D gene is named only where the DNA matches it firmly. The size of a clone is reported for some rows only, either as once, few or many, or as a class for expanded clones.

V	J	size	D	DNA	CDR3
TRBV19	TRBJ1-3	-	-	TGTGCCAGTAGTATGGGGCTATCTGGAAACACCATATATTTT	CASSMGLSGNTIYF
TRBV28	TRBJ1-1	few	-	TGTGCCACCCGTTTGAACACTGAAGCTTTCTTT	CATRLNTEAFF
TRBV7-2	TRBJ2-1	many	-	TGTGCCAGCAGCTTAGGGTGGAGCGGGCCTCTCCGAAGCGAGCAGTTCTTC	CASSLGWSGPLRSEQFF
TRBV29-1	TRBJ2-3	-	-	TGCAGCGTTGAGTGGGTCGGGAAAACGGGTGATACGCAGTATTTT	CSVEWVGKTGDTQYF
TRBV14	TRBJ2-5	few	-	TGTGCCAGCAGCCAAGCTGGACAGCCTTCGGAGACCCAGTACTTC	CASSQAGQPSETQYF
TRBV6-2/TRBV6-3	TRBJ1-2	once	-	TGTGCCAGCAGTGACACTGGTGGCTACACCTTC	CASSDTGGYTF
TRBV7-9	TRBJ2-3	few	-	TGTGCCAGCAGCTTAGTATGGCAGCTCACAGATACGCAGTATTTT	CASSLVWQLTDTQYF
TRBV15	TRBJ1-2	-	TRBD1	TGTGCCACCAGCAGAGAGAGGGACAGGGGCCTCTCGGGCTATGGCTACACCTTC	CATSRERDRGLSGYGYTF
TRBV14	TRBJ2-7	few	-	TGTGCCAGCAGCAACCAGCCTGGTGGGGAGCAGTACTTC	CASSNQPGGEQYF
TRBV5-1	TRBJ2-7	-	-	TGCGCCAGCAGCTTGGGACGGGGGAACTACGAGCAGTACTTC	CASSLGRGNYEQYF
TRBV7-9	TRBJ2-1	-	-	TGTGCCAGCAGCTTAGCGGGGGAAGGGACTTCTTACAATGAGCAGTTCTTC	CASSLAGEGTSYNEQFF
TRBV28	TRBJ2-3	-	-	TGTGCCAGCAGTTTACTAGCCACAGATACGCAGTATTTT	CASSLLATDTQYF
TRBV7-2	TRBJ2-3	many	-	TGTGCCAGCAGTCGGGACTTTAATACGCAGTATTTT	CASSRDFNTQYF
TRBV7-8	TRBJ1-2	-	-	TGTGCCAGCAGCGAGAACCCGAGGAATGGCTACACCTTC	CASSENPRNGYTF
TRBV28	TRBJ2-1	once	TRBD1	TGTGCCAGCAGGCCTCTCCCGGGACAGGGTTCCTACAATGAGCAGTTCTTC	CASRPLPGQGSYNEQFF
TRBV7-8	TRBJ1-1	-	TRBD1	TGTGCCAGCAGCTCAAGACGGGACAGGGGATTGGACACTGAAGCTTTCTTT	CASSSRRDRGLDTEAFF
TRBV6-6	TRBJ1-6	-	-	TGTGCCAGCAGTTACGAGCAGGAGAATTCACCCCTCCACTTT	CASSYEQENSPLHF
TRBV15	TRBJ1-1	-	-	TGTGCCACCAGCAGAGATCCGGGCAGTTTTGAAGCTTTCTTT	CATSRDPGSFEAFF